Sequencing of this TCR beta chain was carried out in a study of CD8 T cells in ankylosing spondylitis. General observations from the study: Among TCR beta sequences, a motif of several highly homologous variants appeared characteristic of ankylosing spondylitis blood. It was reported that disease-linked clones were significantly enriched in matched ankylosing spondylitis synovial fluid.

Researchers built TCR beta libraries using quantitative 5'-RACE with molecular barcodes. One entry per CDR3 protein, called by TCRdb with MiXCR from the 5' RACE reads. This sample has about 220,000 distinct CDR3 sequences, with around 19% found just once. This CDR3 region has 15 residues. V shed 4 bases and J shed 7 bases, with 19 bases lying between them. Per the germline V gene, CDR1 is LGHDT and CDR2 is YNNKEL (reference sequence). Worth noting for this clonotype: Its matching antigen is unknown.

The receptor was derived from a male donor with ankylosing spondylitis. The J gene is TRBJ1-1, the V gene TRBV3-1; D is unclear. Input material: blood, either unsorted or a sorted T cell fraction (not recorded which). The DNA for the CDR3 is TGTGCCAGCAGCCGCTCAGGAAATCCAAGTATTGAAGCTTTCTTT. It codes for CASSRSGNPSIEAFF. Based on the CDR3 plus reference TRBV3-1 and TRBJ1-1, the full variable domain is DTAVSQTPKYLVTQMGNDKSIKCEQNLGHDTMYWYKQDSKKFLKIMFSYNNKELIINETVPNRFSPKSPDKAHLNLHINSLELGDSAVYFCASSRSGNPSIEAFFGQGTRLTVV.